This T cell receptor (beta chain) came from a study of blood T cell repertoires in COVID-19. Some clones are missing from TCRdb's copy, which holds only in-frame ones; the method was immunoSEQ multiplex PCR. The table has approximately 170,000 clones, roughly 81% seen once. Germline V gene lookup returns CDR1 SGHDT and CDR2 YYEEEE. CDR3 size: 17 residues. With 3 bases removed from V and 6 bases from J, the gap between germline ends came to 23 bases. This TCR derives from a middle-aged man who had recovered from COVID-19. The rearrangement joins TRBV5-6 to TRBJ2-3; a possible D gene is TRBD1 (6 bases). The source material was peripheral blood. The CDR3 coding sequence is TGTGCCAGCAGCTCCGCAGGGGTCGGTCCTATAGCTGATACGCAGTATTTT. Translated, it gives CASSSAGVGPIADTQYF.